This TCR beta chain appears in the sequencing data of a study of cytomegalovirus exposure and HLA in healthy donors. Notes on the study in general: A previous analysis found most TCR beta V segments productive roughly 90% or roughly 30% of the time. A link between a missense DCLRE1C variant and TCR beta V- and J-gene trimming emerged from a later analysis.

Primers included in the PCR were 60 Vbeta and 13 Jbeta primers. Clones were read by immunoSEQ multiplex PCR, and TCRdb kept only the in-frame ones, dropping some. The sample holds almost 200,000 clones; 70% to 80% are singletons and the top ten take 4% to 4.5%. In the case of this clone: No antigen is known for it.

V gave up 1 base and J gave up 1 base, with 10 bases separating them. Germline CDR1 and CDR2: SGHDN and FVKESK. This CDR3 is built from 15 residues. V and J are TRBV14 and TRBJ1-1, with D unclear. Sequenced input: PBMCs. This clonotype originated in a woman aged 25-40 years in good health and CMV-seropositive. The CDR3 coding sequence is TGTGCCAGCAGCCAAGTCGGGTTTCGGAACACTGAAGCTTTCTTT. Protein product: CASSQVGFRNTEAFF.